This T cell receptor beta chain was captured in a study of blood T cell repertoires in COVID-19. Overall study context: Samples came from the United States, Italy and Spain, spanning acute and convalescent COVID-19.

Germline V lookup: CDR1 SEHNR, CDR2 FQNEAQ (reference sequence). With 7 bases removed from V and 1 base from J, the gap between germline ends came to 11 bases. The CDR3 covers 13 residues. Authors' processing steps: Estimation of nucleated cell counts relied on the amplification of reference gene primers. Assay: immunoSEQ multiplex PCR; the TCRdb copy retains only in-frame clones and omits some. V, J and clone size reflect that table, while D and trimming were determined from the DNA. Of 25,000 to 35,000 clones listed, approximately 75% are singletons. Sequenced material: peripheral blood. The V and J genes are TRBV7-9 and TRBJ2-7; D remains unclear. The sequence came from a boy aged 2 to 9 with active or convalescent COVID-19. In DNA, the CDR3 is TGTGCCAGCAACTTTTTGACTTCCTACGAGCAGTACGTC. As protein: CASNFLTSYEQYV.